The present entry profiles one TCR beta chain with its context. Germline assignment: CDR1 LNHNV and CDR2 YYDKDF (reference sequence). The CDR3 consists of 15 residues. The germline V and J ends were trimmed by 0 bases and 2 bases, with 10 bases remaining between them. These data come from a study of blood T cell repertoires in COVID-19. Background on the study: There were acute and convalescent COVID-19 samples, and they came from the United States, Italy and Spain. PBMCs, B-cell-depleted T cells, or T cells provided the cDNA or gDNA that made up the material.

Authors' methods: Researchers report that nucleated cell counts were estimated from reference gene primer amplification. Profiled with immunoSEQ multiplex PCR; TCRdb holds only in-frame clones, not every one. V and J calls and clone size are as listed in that table; D and trimming were resolved from the DNA. The sample comprises fewer than 200,000 clones, about four fifths of which are singletons, and roughly 9% rests with the top ten. The chain is built from TRBV15 and TRBJ1-1; no firm D call. This TCR was sampled from a woman in her 70s with acute or convalescent COVID-19. Sequencing input: peripheral blood. The CDR3 is CATSRDPAGNTEAFF. CDR3 nucleotide sequence: TGTGCCACCAGCAGAGATCCGGCGGGAAACACTGAAGCTTTCTTT.